This record covers a single T cell receptor (beta chain). Antigen: not known. After autologous stem cell transplantation all patients relapsed, and prior brentuximab vedotin exposure differed between cohorts. Thawed PBMCs were the source of CD4+ T cells, purified by magnetic negative selection. CDR3 length: 13 residues. CDR1 and CDR2 from the germline V gene are KGHSH and LQKENI. V was pared by 3 bases and J by 8 bases, with 4 bases of the junction left unmatched. The data were obtained in a study of PD-1 blockade in classical Hodgkin lymphoma. General study results and limits: Although disease activity or prior therapy may be involved, causes of the repertoire differences remain undefined. CD4+ TCR diversity, unlike CD8+, climbed significantly by C4D1.

The method was immunoSEQ multiplex PCR; TCRdb's version includes in-frame clones alone and lacks a portion of them. Of 25,000 to 30,000 clones listed, 65% to 80% are singletons. The sequence was collected from a human donor with classical Hodgkin lymphoma. The chain combines TRBV18 with TRBJ2-5, with 9 bases fitting TRBD2. The sequences come from CD4+ T cells from blood, collected at baseline. As DNA, the CDR3 is TGTGCCAGCTCACCGACTAGCGGAATTACCCAGTACTTC. Its protein product is CASSPTSGITQYF.